The subject of this entry is one TCR beta chain. This CDR3 has 17 amino acids. Trimming took 6 bases from V and 0 from J; bases not matched to a gene: 12. Germline assignment: CDR1 MNHEY and CDR2 SMNVEV (reference sequence). Authors' processing steps: Amplification of reference gene primers was used by the study to estimate nucleated cell counts. Libraries were prepared by immunoSEQ multiplex PCR; TCRdb keeps only in-frame clonotypes and omits some of them. V, J and clone size reflect that table, while D and trimming were determined from the DNA. Altogether about 240,000 clones are present, roughly 91% being singletons, with the ten largest covering over 4%. In assigning cohorts, the study relied on participant-reported clinical history. This specimen comes from a study of blood T cell repertoires in COVID-19. At the level of the study: The cDNA or gDNA used as material had been derived from T cells, B-cell-depleted T cells, or PBMCs.

This receptor was obtained from a woman in her 30s who had recovered from COVID-19. The chain couples TRBV27 to TRBJ1-1; 8 bases align to TRBD1. Sequencing was performed on PBMCs or T cells enriched from blood (not recorded which). The CDR3 nucleotides read TGTGCCAGCAGCGCCAGGGGGCTTGTTGACGTGAACACTGAAGCTTTCTTT. Protein product: CASSARGLVDVNTEAFF.